The 21 T cell receptor beta chains in this list originate from one sample, sequenced in a study of blood T cell repertoires in COVID-19. The protocol was immunoSEQ multiplex PCR, while the TCRdb copy is restricted to in-frame clones and leaves out a portion. The sample contains just over 150,000 clones, 80% to 90% of which appear only once. Sequencing was performed on peripheral blood. The source of these receptors is a woman between 40 and 55 years old with acute or convalescent COVID-19.

The chain is built from TRBV18 and TRBJ1-1; TRBD1 matches 12 bases. V dropped 7 bases and J dropped 5; count of bases not matched to a gene: 8. CDR1 is KGHSH, CDR2 LQKENI, per germline. The CDR3 has 15 residues. The CDR3 reads CASLPGQGALTEAFF. The CDR3 DNA is TGTGCCAGCTTGCCGGGACAGGGGGCATTGACTGAAGCTTTCTTT. Full variable domain (rest looked up from reference TRBV18 and TRBJ1-1): NAGVMQNPRHLVRRRGQEARLRCSPMKGHSHVYWYRQLPEEGLKFMVYLQKENIIDESGMPKERFSAEFPKEGPSILRIQQVVRGDSAAYFCASLPGQGALTEAFFGQGTRLTVV.

The rearrangement joins TRBV13 to TRBJ1-2; 8 bases fit TRBD1. Unmatched junction bases numbered 7, after V lost 5 bases and J lost 2 bases. The CDR3 sequence is 15 residues long. Germline CDR1 and CDR2: PRHDT and FYEKMQ (reference sequence). CDR3 DNA sequence: TGTGCCAGCAGCCTGAACGGACAGGGCAACTATGGCTACACCTTC. It yields the protein CASSLNGQGNYGYTF. Looking up the rest from reference TRBV13 and TRBJ1-2 gives the full variable domain: AAGVIQSPRHLIKEKRETATLKCYPIPRHDTVYWYQQGPGQDPQFLISFYEKMQSDKGSIPDRFSAQQFSDYHSELNMSSLELGDSALYFCASSLNGQGNYGYTFGSGTRLTVV.

The rearrangement links TRBV3-1 (or the pseudogene TRBV3-2) to TRBJ2-1; 12 positions match TRBD2. The V gene end was trimmed by 4 bases and the J gene end by 4 bases; junction bases not matched to a gene: 2. CDR1 is LGHDT, CDR2 YNNKEL, per germline (reference sequence). The CDR3 extends over 15 amino acids. The CDR3 loop is CASSRGTSGYNEQFF. The CDR3 bases are TGTGCCAGCAGCCGCGGGACTAGCGGGTACAATGAGCAGTTCTTC.

This clone was recorded once. The chain joins TRBV7-2 to TRBJ1-1, with D hard to call. CDR1 is SGHTA, CDR2 FQGNSA, per germline. V gave up 3 bases and J gave up 3 bases, with 8 bases separating them. The CDR3 is 13 amino acids. The CDR3 is CASSLYRDTEAFF. The CDR3 DNA reads TGTGCCAGCAGCTTGTATCGGGACACTGAAGCTTTCTTT.

The V gene is TRBV25-1, the J gene TRBJ2-4; 11 nucleotides align to TRBD2. V was pared by 5 bases and J by 9 bases, with 18 bases of the junction left unmatched. Germline V gene sequence: CDR1 MGHDK, CDR2 SYGVNS. CDR3 size: 18 residues. As DNA, the CDR3 is TGTGCCAGCAGTCCTATAGCGGGGGGGCCGTCGTCGCTCGGCATTCAGTACTTC. It specifies CASSPIAGGPSSLGIQYF.

V is TRBV11-2 and J is TRBJ2-3; 7 bases fit TRBD2. Trimming cost V 5 bases and J 9 bases; bases outside gene matches: 5. The CDR3 length is 12 residues. Germline V lookup: CDR1 SGHAT, CDR2 FQNNGV. CDR3 sequence (DNA): TGTGCCAGCAGCCTCTTGGGGGGGACGCAGTATTTT. Its protein is CASSLLGGTQYF.

V usage is TRBV7-8 and J usage is TRBJ2-6; 9 positions match TRBD1. Per germline, CDR1 SGHVS and CDR2 FQNEAQ. Trimming cost V 3 bases and J 2 bases; bases outside gene matches: 5. There are 17 residues in the CDR3. The DNA of the CDR3 is TGTGCCAGCAGCTTTACAGGGGGCTCGACTGGGGCCAACGTCCTGACTTTC. Amino acids: CASSFTGGSTGANVLTF.

The chain carries TRBV9 and TRBJ1-1; D call uncertain. The CDR3 has 13 amino acids. Trimming shortened V by 0 bases and J by 8 bases, and 11 bases separated the two germline ends. Germline V lookup: CDR1 SGDLS, CDR2 YYNGEE. CDR3 nucleotide sequence: TGTGCCAGCAGCGTAGGGACGGGGAGGGAAGCTTTCTTT. Amino acid sequence: CASSVGTGREAFF. Complete variable domain (other parts from reference TRBV9 and TRBJ1-1): DSGVTQTPKHLITATGQRVTLRCSPRSGDLSVYWYQQSLDQGLQFLIQYYNGEERAKGNILERFSAQQFPDLHSELNLSSLELGDSALYFCASSVGTGREAFFGQGTRLTVV.

The V and J genes are TRBV3-1 (or the pseudogene TRBV3-2) and TRBJ1-6, with 9 nucleotides matching TRBD1. The J segment lost 9 bases and the V segment lost 1 base, leaving 4 bases of the junction unmatched. The CDR3 covers 15 residues. CDR1 is LGHDT and CDR2 is YNNKEL in the germline V gene (reference sequence). The CDR3 protein is CASSQGQGDISPLHF. DNA for the CDR3: TGTGCCAGCAGCCAAGGACAGGGGGATATTTCACCCCTCCACTTT.

This chain connects TRBV4-1 to TRBJ1-1, with no clear D. The V gene lost 1 base and the J gene lost 1 base, with 10 bases spanning the gap. Germline V gene sequence: CDR1 MGHRA, CDR2 YSYEKL. The CDR3 extends over 15 amino acids. The chain's CDR3 is CASSQGERGNTEAFF. The CDR3 DNA is TGCGCCAGCAGCCAAGGGGAACGGGGGAACACTGAAGCTTTCTTT.

This clone was picked up one time. The chain couples TRBV5-4 to TRBJ1-1, with D perhaps matching TRBD1 (5 bases). The CDR3 runs to 15 residues. Germline V gene lookup returns CDR1 SGHNT and CDR2 YYREEE (reference sequence). Trimming shortened V by 0 bases and J by 0 bases, and 9 bases separated the two germline ends. The CDR3, as DNA: TGTGCCAGCAGCTTGGGACAGAGCCTGAACACTGAAGCTTTCTTT. As protein: CASSLGQSLNTEAFF.

This chain uses TRBV4-1 with TRBJ2-7, with 7 bases lining up with TRBD2. Germline V lookup: CDR1 MGHRA, CDR2 YSYEKL. The CDR3 sequence is 17 residues long. V lost 0 bases to trimming and J lost 0 bases; unmatched junction nucleotides: 8. The DNA of the CDR3 is TGCGCCAGCAGCCAAGATTTGTCCGGGAGGACCTCCTACGAGCAGTACTTC. Translation: CASSQDLSGRTSYEQYF.

This clone was seen only once. The chain employs TRBV6-5 and TRBJ2-1, with a possible D match to TRBD1 (5 bases). Per the germline V gene, CDR1 is MNHEY and CDR2 is SVGAGI. The CDR3 runs to 15 residues. V gave up 6 bases and J gave up 7 bases, with 19 bases separating them. The CDR3 sequence is CASRIEHGAWNEQFF. CDR3 in DNA: TGTGCCAGCAGGATTGAACATGGGGCTTGGAATGAGCAGTTCTTC.

The rearrangement uses TRBV25-1 and TRBJ1-2; no firm D call. V lost 7 bases and J 4 bases, leaving 13 bases between the germline ends. From germline, CDR1 is MGHDK and CDR2 SYGVNS. The CDR3 runs 13 residues. Written as DNA, the CDR3 is TGTGCCAGCACGGACCGGGAGGCCTATGGCTACACCTTC. Translation gives CASTDREAYGYTF.

The V gene is TRBV24-1, the J gene TRBJ2-2, with TRBD1 matching over 9 bases. Germline CDR1 reads KGHDR; CDR2 reads SFDVKD. The junction had 11 bases not matched to a gene; V was cut back by 5 bases and J by 2 bases. The CDR3 is made up of 18 amino acids. CDR3 protein: CATSAHPGTGPNTGELFF. The CDR3 DNA is TGTGCCACCAGTGCCCATCCCGGGACAGGGCCCAACACCGGGGAGCTGTTTTTT.

CDR3 loop: CASSLLPDSSGNTIYF. The CDR3 DNA reads TGTGCCAGCAGCTTACTCCCTGATAGCTCTGGAAACACCATATATTTT. The V gene is TRBV9, the J gene TRBJ1-3; D is unclear. CDR1 SGDLS and CDR2 YYNGEE come from the germline V gene. Trimming shortened V by 4 bases and J by 0 bases, and 14 bases separated the two germline ends. The CDR3 length is 16 residues.

This clone was found once. The chain employs TRBV3-1 (or the pseudogene TRBV3-2) and TRBJ2-7; 13 bases fit TRBD2. With V trimmed by 1 base and J by 1 base, 4 bases remained unmatched. This CDR3 contains 17 residues. Germline lookup yields CDR1 LGHDT and CDR2 YNNKEL (reference sequence). The CDR3 is CASSQGRTSGSSYEQYF. The CDR3 DNA is TGTGCCAGCAGCCAAGGGCGGACTAGCGGGAGTTCCTACGAGCAGTACTTC.

The chain recombines TRBV14 with TRBJ2-1, with a possible D match to TRBD2 (5 bases). Germline V gene sequence: CDR1 SGHDN, CDR2 FVKESK. The CDR3 extends over 15 amino acids. V lost 0 bases to trimming and J lost 5 bases, with 11 bases between them. In DNA form, the CDR3 reads TGTGCCAGCAGCCAAGAGCCGGGGTGGAACAATGAGCAGTTCTTC. It encodes CASSQEPGWNNEQFF.

This chain joins TRBV28 and TRBJ2-7; 7 bases fit TRBD1. J gave up 0 bases and V 5 bases, and 4 bases lay outside the gene matches. Germline assignment: CDR1 MDHEN and CDR2 SYDVKM. CDR3 length equals 14 residues. The CDR3 sequence is CASSGQVDSYEQYF. The CDR3 DNA is TGTGCCAGCAGTGGACAGGTCGACTCCTACGAGCAGTACTTC.

The chain carries TRBV27 and TRBJ2-1, with TRBD2 identical over 10 bases. This CDR3 has 15 amino acids. After removal of 5 bases from V and 7 bases from J, the junction contained 8 bases not matched to a gene. Germline V CDR1 and CDR2: MNHEY, SMNVEV (reference sequence). This chain's CDR3 is CASSSASGSGNEQFF. The CDR3 DNA is TGTGCCAGCAGTAGTGCTAGCGGGAGCGGTAATGAGCAGTTCTTC.

The chain couples TRBV19 to TRBJ2-2; D not certain. The CDR3 consists of 13 residues. Germline lookup yields CDR1 LNHDA and CDR2 SQIVND (reference sequence). The V and J ends lost 7 bases and 2 bases respectively, with 8 bases between them. The CDR3 is CASNEINTGELFF. The CDR3 bases are TGTGCCAGTAATGAGATTAACACCGGGGAGCTGTTTTTT.